This T cell receptor (beta chain) originates from a study of breast tumors, draining lymph nodes, adjacent tissues. Points from the study as a whole: Tumors had less TCR diversity than lymph nodes, more than nontumor tissue. Most tumor T cells seemingly derive from lymph node, then expand in tumor. Data only fit, rather than demonstrated, lymph node origin of most tumor T cells.

In TCRdb, the multiplex PCR reads were re-called with MiXCR into one record per CDR3 protein. This sample has about 14,000 distinct CDR3 sequences, with around 54% found just once. The CDR3 runs to 12 residues. V shed 5 bases and J shed 2 bases, with 6 bases lying between them. The germline V gene has CDR1 KGHSH and CDR2 LQKENI. This clonotype occurred many times. Its specificity is unknown. Source material: tumor-adjacent breast tissue. This clonotype was sampled from a female donor with breast cancer. Some clones in this sample may be carry-over from other donors' samples. The chain has TRBV18 and TRBJ2-5; D gene uncertain. Here the CDR3 reads CASSSAQETQYF. CDR3 DNA: TGTGCCAGCTCATCGGCTCAAGAGACCCAGTACTTC.